The 29 T cell receptor beta chains below all came from one sample that was sequenced in a study of technical replicates of blood from a handful of donors. Data came from immunoSEQ multiplex PCR; TCRdb stores just in-frame clones and leaves some out. The table shows about 75,000 clones, with around 97% occurring only once. The source material was T cells isolated from PBMCs. These receptors all come from a human donor in good health.

The CDR3 loop reads CASSHDGQGALDGYTF. The CDR3 nucleotides are TGCGCCAGCAGCCACGACGGACAGGGGGCTTTGGATGGCTACACCTTC. The chain couples TRBV4-1 to TRBJ1-2; 11 nucleotides match TRBD1. The CDR3 covers 16 residues. The germline V gene has CDR1 MGHRA and CDR2 YSYEKL. V gave up 3 bases and J gave up 6 bases; unmatched junction bases: 9.

The rearrangement uses TRBV10-3 and TRBJ1-2; D gene unclear. The V and J ends lost 6 bases and 4 bases respectively, with 18 bases between them. The germline gives CDR1 ENHRY, CDR2 SYGVKD. This CDR3 is 15 amino acids long. The chain's CDR3 is CAISPHLFGGYGYTF. DNA of the CDR3: TGTGCCATCAGCCCCCATTTATTCGGTGGCTATGGCTACACCTTC.

V usage is TRBV27 and J usage is TRBJ2-6, with 11 nucleotides matching TRBD2. The CDR3 length is 19 residues. The V and J ends lost 5 bases and 0 bases, in that order; junction bases with no gene match: 9. The germline CDR1 and CDR2 sequences are MNHEY and SMNVEV (reference sequence). DNA for the CDR3: TGTGCCAGCAGTGCTACGACTAGCGGGATCGACTCTGGGGCCAACGTCCTGACTTTC. It yields the protein CASSATTSGIDSGANVLTF.

The CDR3 loop reads CASSDYGTGVYEQYF. The CDR3 DNA follows: TGTGCCAGCAGTGATTACGGGACAGGGGTATACGAGCAGTACTTC. The genes are TRBV2 and TRBJ2-7, with 10 bases matching TRBD1. This CDR3 spans 15 amino acids. The germline gives CDR1 SNHLY, CDR2 FYNNEI. The junction had 6 bases not matched to a gene; V was cut back by 3 bases and J by 4 bases.

The J gene is TRBJ2-4, the V gene TRBV30, with 7 bases that match TRBD1. In germline, CDR1 is GTSNPN, CDR2 SVGIG (reference sequence). The CDR3 sequence is 13 residues long. After removal of 7 bases from V and 6 bases from J, the junction contained 9 bases not matched to a gene. CDR3 sequence reads: CASTRQGVNIQYF. As DNA, the CDR3 is TGTGCCTCGACCAGACAGGGAGTAAACATTCAGTACTTC.

J is TRBJ2-7 and V is TRBV4-2; unclear D gene. V dropped 1 base and J dropped 2 bases, with 9 bases sitting between them. The CDR3 totals 14 residues. Germline loops: CDR1 LGHNA, CDR2 YNFKEQ. CDR3 nucleotides: TGTGCCAGCAGCCAAGGGCAAGGAGCCTACGAGCAGTACTTC. Translated, it gives CASSQGQGAYEQYF.

J is TRBJ1-1 and V is TRBV28; weak D call: TRBD1 (6 bases). V was cut by 5 bases and J by 1 base, with 23 bases left in between. CDR3 length equals 18 residues. Per germline, CDR1 MDHEN and CDR2 SYDVKM. Here the CDR3 reads CASSIQYRVGARNTEAFF. The CDR3 DNA is TGTGCCAGCAGTATACAATACAGGGTCGGGGCGCGGAACACTGAAGCTTTCTTT.

The J gene is TRBJ1-2, the V gene TRBV4-1, with D tentatively TRBD1 (6 bases). Trimming shortened V by 5 bases and J by 8 bases, and 12 bases separated the two germline ends. Looked up from germline, CDR1 is MGHRA and CDR2 is YSYEKL. This CDR3 region has 12 residues. CDR3 sequence: CASSDLGGGYTF. The CDR3 DNA is TGCGCCAGCAGCGATCTAGGGGGAGGCTACACCTTC.

V is TRBV4-1 and J is TRBJ2-3; 9 nucleotides align to TRBD1. This CDR3 is 15 amino acids long. The trim removed 4 bases at V and 5 bases at J, leaving 7 bases unmatched. CDR1 is MGHRA, CDR2 YSYEKL, per germline. The CDR3 DNA reads TGCGCCAGCAGCCTAAGGGGACAGGGTTTAGATACGCAGTATTTT. Amino acids: CASSLRGQGLDTQYF.

The chain employs TRBV28 and TRBJ2-7; no definite D call. The CDR3 runs 11 residues. CDR1 is MDHEN and CDR2 is SYDVKM in the germline V gene. V was clipped by 5 bases and J by 3 bases, with 5 bases between them. CDR3 DNA: TGTGCCAGCAGTCGTAACTACGAGCAGTACTTC. Its protein is CASSRNYEQYF.

The chain has TRBV5-1 and TRBJ1-2, with 8 bases identical to TRBD1. After removal of 4 bases from V and 4 bases from J, the junction contained 6 bases not matched to a gene. Germline V gives CDR1 SGHRS, CDR2 YFSETQ. The CDR3 is 14 residues long. CDR3 bases: TGCGCCAGCAGCCCTGACAGGGGCATCTATGGCTACACCTTC. It yields the protein CASSPDRGIYGYTF.

The J gene is TRBJ1-4, the V gene TRBV6-1, with D tentatively TRBD1 (6 bases). V lost 10 bases to trimming and J lost 8 bases, with 20 bases between them. The CDR3 is 14 residues long. Germline V gene lookup returns CDR1 MNHNS and CDR2 SASEGT. CDR3 region: CATNTGPLDEKLFF. The CDR3 DNA reads TGTGCCACCAACACAGGGCCACTTGACGAAAAACTGTTTTTT.

The J gene is TRBJ2-7, the V gene TRBV28; 9 bases line up with TRBD1. The ends lost 3 bases at V and 5 bases at J; junction bases unmatched: 8. CDR1 MDHEN and CDR2 SYDVKM come from the germline V gene. The CDR3 extends over 15 amino acids. CDR3 DNA sequence: TGTGCCAGCAGTTTGGCTTGGGACAGGGTCCACGAGCAGTACTTC. Protein sequence: CASSLAWDRVHEQYF. Filled out from reference TRBV28 and TRBJ2-7, the complete variable domain reads DVKVTQSSRYLVKRTGEKVFLECVQDMDHENMFWYRQDPGLGLRLIYFSYDVKMKEKGDIPEGYSVSREKKERFSLILESASTNQTSMYLCASSLAWDRVHEQYFGPGTRLTVT.

The chain links TRBV11-1 to TRBJ2-1, with TRBD2 matching over 12 bases. With 2 bases clipped from V and 8 bases from J, the junction kept 13 bases outside the gene matches. Germline V gene sequence: CDR1 SGHAT, CDR2 FQDESV (reference sequence). The CDR3 has 18 residues. CDR3 nucleotide sequence: TGTGCCAGCAGCTTATTGGCGGCTAGCGGGAGGGTGTATCATGAGCAGTTCTTC. It codes for CASSLLAASGRVYHEQFF.

This clone was counted once. The gene calls are TRBV28 and TRBJ2-7, with D maybe TRBD1 (6 bases). The CDR3 loop spans 15 amino acids. The ends were cut back, 2 bases at V and 2 bases at J, with 13 bases in the middle. Germline CDR1 and CDR2: MDHEN and SYDVKM. The CDR3 sequence: CASSLTGTNPYEQYF. DNA of the CDR3: TGTGCCAGCAGTTTAACCGGGACAAACCCCTACGAGCAGTACTTC.

The chain carries TRBV28 and TRBJ2-2; 11 nucleotides line up with TRBD1. The CDR3 is made up of 16 amino acids. Germline V gene sequence: CDR1 MDHEN, CDR2 SYDVKM. V lost 9 bases to trimming and J lost 4 bases; unmatched junction nucleotides: 10. This chain's CDR3 is CASTGRDRGITGELFF. CDR3 DNA sequence: TGTGCCAGTACGGGGAGGGACAGGGGGATCACCGGGGAGCTGTTTTTT. Looking up the rest from reference TRBV28 and TRBJ2-2 gives the full variable domain: DVKVTQSSRYLVKRTGEKVFLECVQDMDHENMFWYRQDPGLGLRLIYFSYDVKMKEKGDIPEGYSVSREKKERFSLILESASTNQTSMYLCASTGRDRGITGELFFGEGSRLTVL.

The V and J genes are TRBV11-3 and TRBJ2-1, with 7 bases matching TRBD1. The CDR3 contains 15 residues. Unmatched junction bases numbered 8, after V lost 5 bases and J lost 4 bases. Per the germline V gene, CDR1 is SGHNT and CDR2 is YENEEA. CDR3 loop: CASSPRDSVYNEQFF. CDR3 DNA sequence: TGTGCCAGCAGCCCCCGGGACAGCGTATACAATGAGCAGTTCTTC.

Written as DNA, the CDR3 is TGCGCCAGCACCGATTCGCTGGCTAGCGGCCAAGAGACCCAGTACTTC. Protein product: CASTDSLASGQETQYF. The chain couples TRBV10-2 to TRBJ2-5, with 7 bases fitting TRBD2. The CDR3 totals 16 residues. Germline V gene data show CDR1 as WSHSY and CDR2 as SAAADI. J lost 1 base, V lost 7 bases, and 12 bases had no gene match.

The chain carries TRBV7-8 and TRBJ2-3; D uncertain. Germline-derived CDR1 and CDR2 are SGHVS and FQNEAQ. The CDR3 is made up of 15 amino acids. V lost 5 bases to trimming and J lost 4 bases, with 16 bases between them. CDR3 nucleotides: TGTGCCAGCAGCCAACCTGCGTCCCGAGCAGATACGCAGTATTTT. It encodes CASSQPASRADTQYF.

The genes are TRBV23-1 and TRBJ2-7, with 7 bases identical to TRBD1. TRBV23-1 is recorded as an ORF, its role being uncertain. V dropped 7 bases and J dropped 3; count of bases not matched to a gene: 18. The CDR3 sequence is 17 residues long. The CDR3 nucleotides read TGCGCCAGCAACATCCCCAGTCAATCGGACAGGAACTACGAGCAGTACTTC. It yields the protein CASNIPSQSDRNYEQYF.

V gene TRBV4-1 combines with J gene TRBJ2-7; 7 bases align to TRBD2. Per the germline V gene, CDR1 is MGHRA and CDR2 is YSYEKL. This CDR3 has 15 amino acids. The ends lost 4 bases at V and 0 bases at J; junction bases unmatched: 6. The CDR3 reads CASSRSGTNSYEQYF. CDR3 nucleotides: TGCGCCAGCAGCCGGAGCGGGACTAACTCCTACGAGCAGTACTTC.

The chain joins TRBV4-1 to TRBJ2-7, with a tentative D call TRBD2 (6 bases). Trimming removed 1 base at V and 0 bases at J, with 10 bases between. Germline V lookup: CDR1 MGHRA, CDR2 YSYEKL. The CDR3 runs 15 residues. CDR3 coding DNA: TGCGCCAGCAGCCAAGCCCGGCGGGACTCCTACGAGCAGTACTTC. As protein: CASSQARRDSYEQYF.

This rearrangement joins TRBV7-8 to TRBJ2-7, with a weak D call TRBD2 (5 bases). The CDR3 sequence is 12 residues long. Trimming took off 3 bases at V and 7 bases at J, with 10 bases between the two ends. Germline V gives CDR1 SGHVS, CDR2 FQNEAQ. As DNA, the CDR3 is TGTGCCAGCAGCTTTGGTCAGCGGGAGCAGTACTTC. This codes for CASSFGQREQYF.

The genes are TRBV21-1 and TRBJ2-7; the D call in the table, TRBD2, was not verified against the DNA. TRBV21-1 is a pseudogene. CDR3 length: 17 amino acids. Here the CDR3 reads CASSKAPQREGSYEQYF. CDR3 DNA sequence: TGTGCCAGCAGCAAAGCCCCCCAGCGGGAGGGTTCCTACGAGCAGTACTTC.

V gene TRBV27 combines with J gene TRBJ1-5, with 9 bases aligning to TRBD1. CDR3 size: 17 residues. Losses at the gene ends were 0 bases for V and 3 bases for J; bases not matched to a gene: 6. Germline values: CDR1 MNHEY, CDR2 SMNVEV (reference sequence). CDR3 nucleotide sequence: TGTGCCAGCAGTTTATCCTGGGACAGGGAACTCAATCAGCCCCAGCATTTT. This sequence encodes CASSLSWDRELNQPQHF.

The gene calls are TRBV4-2 and TRBJ2-1; 8 positions match TRBD2. The V gene end was trimmed by 1 base and the J gene end by 4 bases; junction bases not matched to a gene: 9. The CDR3 loop spans 17 amino acids. CDR1 LGHNA and CDR2 YNFKEQ come from the germline V gene. The CDR3 loop is CASSQVVAGGLYNEQFF. The CDR3 DNA reads TGTGCCAGCAGCCAAGTGGTGGCGGGGGGCCTATACAATGAGCAGTTCTTC.

The chain carries TRBV30 and TRBJ2-1; 15 nucleotides match TRBD2. CDR1 and CDR2 from the germline V gene are GTSNPN and SVGIG (reference sequence). Trimming took 5 bases from V and 2 from J; bases not matched to a gene: 1. The CDR3 spans 15 residues. The CDR3 spells CAWGTSGGTYNEQFF. Written as DNA, the CDR3 is TGTGCCTGGGGGACTAGCGGGGGGACCTACAATGAGCAGTTCTTC.

The chain recombines TRBV7-8 with TRBJ1-1; 9 nucleotides align to TRBD1. In germline, CDR1 is SGHVS, CDR2 FQNEAQ. The CDR3 sequence is 13 residues long. Unmatched junction bases numbered 4, after V lost 4 bases and J lost 7 bases. The CDR3 nucleotides are TGTGCCAGCAGCTATACAGGGGGCGGTGAAGCTTTCTTT. This translates into CASSYTGGGEAFF.

The V and J genes are TRBV5-1 and TRBJ2-2; 10 bases fit TRBD2. Germline trimming cut 2 bases from V and 6 bases from J; bases unmatched to any gene: 1. The CDR3 is 14 residues long. The germline gives CDR1 SGHRS, CDR2 YFSETQ. CDR3 DNA: TGCGCCAGCAGCTTCCTAGCGGGAGCCGGGGAGCTGTTTTTT. Amino acid sequence: CASSFLAGAGELFF. Filled out from reference TRBV5-1 and TRBJ2-2, the complete variable domain reads KAGVTQTPRYLIKTRGQQVTLSCSPISGHRSVSWYQQTPGQGLQFLFEYFSETQRNKGNFPGRFSGRQFSNSRSEMNVSTLELGDSALYLCASSFLAGAGELFFGEGSRLTVL.